The text below deals with one T cell receptor (beta chain). The entry originates in a study of CD8+ T cells in alopecia areata. Sequencing templates came from extracted RNA that was reverse transcribed into cDNA. Sequencing used immunoSEQ multiplex PCR; TCRdb keeps in-frame clones, though not all of them. The data contain about 98,000 clones, 35% to 45% of them singletons. This CDR3 region has 11 residues. CDR1 and CDR2 from the germline V gene are SGHRS and YFSETQ. The V end lost 0 bases, the J end lost 9 bases, and 4 bases lay between the germline ends. Sequenced input: CD4+ T cells sorted from blood. The chain joins TRBV5-1 to TRBJ2-1, with D unclear. This TCR came from a human donor with alopecia areata. DNA for the CDR3: TGCGCCAGCAGCTTGGAGGTTGAGCAGTTCTTC. Translation gives CASSLEVEQFF.